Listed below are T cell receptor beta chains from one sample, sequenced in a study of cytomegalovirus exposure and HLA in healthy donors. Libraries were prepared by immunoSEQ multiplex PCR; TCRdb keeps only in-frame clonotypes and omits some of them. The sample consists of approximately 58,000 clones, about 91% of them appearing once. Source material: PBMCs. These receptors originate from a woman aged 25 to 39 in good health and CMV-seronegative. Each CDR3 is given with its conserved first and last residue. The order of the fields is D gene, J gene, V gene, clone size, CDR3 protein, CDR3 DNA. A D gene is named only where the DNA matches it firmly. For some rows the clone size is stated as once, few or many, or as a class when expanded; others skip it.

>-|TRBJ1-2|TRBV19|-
CASQPGLYGYTF
TGTGCCAGTCAACCGGGACTCTATGGCTACACCTTC
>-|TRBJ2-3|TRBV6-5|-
CASSYSFSTDTQYF
TGTGCCAGCAGTTACTCGTTCTCCACAGATACGCAGTATTTT
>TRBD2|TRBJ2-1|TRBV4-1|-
CASRGREGIGNEQFF
TGCGCCAGCAGAGGGCGGGAGGGCATAGGTAATGAGCAGTTCTTC
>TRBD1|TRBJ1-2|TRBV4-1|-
CASSQERGTVEGYTF
TGCGCCAGCAGCCAAGAGAGGGGGACAGTGGAAGGCTACACCTTC
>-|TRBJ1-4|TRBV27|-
CASSGGIRTTNEKLFF
TGTGCCAGCAGTGGCGGAATCAGAACAACTAATGAAAAACTGTTTTTT
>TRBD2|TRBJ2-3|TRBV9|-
CASSAWTSVTDTQYF
TGTGCCAGCAGCGCCTGGACTAGCGTCACAGATACGCAGTATTTT
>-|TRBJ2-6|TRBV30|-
CAWTSGANVLTF
TGTGCCTGGACTAGCGGGGCCAACGTCCTGACTTTC
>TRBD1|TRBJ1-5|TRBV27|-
CASRIGGGQPQHF
TGTGCCAGCAGAATAGGGGGCGGTCAGCCCCAGCATTTT
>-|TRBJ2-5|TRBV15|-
CATRMRARETQYF
TGTGCCACCCGGATGAGGGCTCGGGAGACCCAGTACTTC
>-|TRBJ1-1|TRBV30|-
CAQTRGNTEAFF
TGTGCCCAGACTAGGGGGAACACTGAAGCTTTCTTT
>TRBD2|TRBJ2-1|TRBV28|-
CASSLSGEGRNEQFF
TGTGCCAGCAGTTTATCGGGGGAGGGCCGCAATGAGCAGTTCTTC
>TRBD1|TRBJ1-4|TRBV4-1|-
CASSQRGQANEKLFF
TGCGCCAGCAGCCAAAGGGGACAGGCTAATGAAAAACTGTTTTTT
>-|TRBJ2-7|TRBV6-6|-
CASSYSRGRGTYEQYF
TGTGCCAGCAGTTACTCGAGAGGTCGGGGTACCTACGAGCAGTACTTC
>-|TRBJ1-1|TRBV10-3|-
CAISEQGPKNTEAFF
TGTGCCATCAGTGAGCAGGGCCCAAAGAACACTGAAGCTTTCTTT
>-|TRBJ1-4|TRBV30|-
CAWSVRGKVNEKLFF
TGTGCCTGGAGTGTAAGGGGCAAAGTCAATGAAAAACTGTTTTTT
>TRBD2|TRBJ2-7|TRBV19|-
CASSIAGGPGEQYF
TGTGCCAGTAGCATAGCGGGAGGGCCGGGGGAGCAGTACTTC
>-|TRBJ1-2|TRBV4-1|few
CASSQATGGGYTF
TGCGCCAGCAGCCAAGCGACCGGGGGAGGCTACACCTTC
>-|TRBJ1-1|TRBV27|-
CASSNQGRDTEAFF
TGTGCCAGCAGCAATCAGGGTAGGGACACTGAAGCTTTCTTT
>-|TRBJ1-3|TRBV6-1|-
CASSEAYSGSGNTIYF
TGTGCCAGCAGTGAGGCCTATTCGGGCTCTGGAAACACCATATATTTT
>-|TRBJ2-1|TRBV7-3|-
CASSPTQYSSYNEQFF
TGTGCCAGCAGCCCAACCCAATACAGCTCCTACAATGAGCAGTTCTTC
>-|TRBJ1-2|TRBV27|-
CASSLSAGYGYTF
TGTGCCAGCAGTTTATCTGCGGGGTATGGCTACACCTTC
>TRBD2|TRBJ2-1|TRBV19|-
CASSIAGGSSYNEQFF
TGTGCCAGTAGTATAGCGGGAGGGAGCTCCTACAATGAGCAGTTCTTC
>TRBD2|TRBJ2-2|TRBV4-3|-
CASSQDISRESAGELFF
TGCGCCAGCAGCCAAGATATTTCGCGGGAGTCTGCCGGGGAGCTGTTTTTT
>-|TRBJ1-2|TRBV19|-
CASSIEAGDLYGYTF
TGTGCCAGTAGTATTGAAGCAGGGGACCTCTATGGCTACACCTTC
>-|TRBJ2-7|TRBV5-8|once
CASSRRLGSEQYF
TGTGCCAGCAGCCGCCGACTAGGATCCGAGCAGTACTTC
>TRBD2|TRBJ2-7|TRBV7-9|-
CASSLADLAGYQYF
TGTGCCAGCAGCTTAGCTGACCTAGCGGGCTATCAGTACTTC
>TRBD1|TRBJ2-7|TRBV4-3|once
CASSDPLRDRVIHEQYF
TGCGCCAGCAGCGACCCCCTCAGGGACAGGGTTATCCACGAGCAGTACTTC
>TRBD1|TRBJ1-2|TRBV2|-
CASSPDTGVYGYTF
TGTGCCAGCAGTCCGGATACAGGGGTTTATGGCTACACCTTC